The T cell receptor beta chain described here comes from a study of regulatory T cells in long-lasting Graves disease. Through Arm-PCR of CDR3 regions and iRepertoire HTBI primers, TCR beta libraries were built. MiXCR, applied by TCRdb to the multiplex PCR reads, yields one record per CDR3 protein. The table has 350,000 to 550,000 distinct CDR3 sequences, less than 15% seen once. Time point described: newly diagnosed GD, antithyroid drugs for less than 3 months. The TCR library was made from RNA extracted from PBMCs. J lost 1 base, V lost 5 bases, and 5 bases had no gene match. This CDR3 region has 16 residues. Per the germline V gene, CDR1 is LGHDT and CDR2 is YNNKEL (reference sequence). This clonotype was counted a few times. This same sample was also taken into another study, of T cells in Graves' hyperthyroidism and ophthalmopathy.

The chain uses TRBV3-1 and TRBJ2-1; 10 bases agree with TRBD2. The sequence was collected from a woman between 50 and 59 years old with Graves disease. This material consisted of peripheral blood mononuclear cells (PBMCs), taken at new diagnosis, from a patient treated with antithyroid drugs. The CDR3, as DNA: TGTGCCAGCAGCGAAAGCGGGAGGGGATCCTACAATGAGCAGTTCTTC. It translates to CASSESGRGSYNEQFF.